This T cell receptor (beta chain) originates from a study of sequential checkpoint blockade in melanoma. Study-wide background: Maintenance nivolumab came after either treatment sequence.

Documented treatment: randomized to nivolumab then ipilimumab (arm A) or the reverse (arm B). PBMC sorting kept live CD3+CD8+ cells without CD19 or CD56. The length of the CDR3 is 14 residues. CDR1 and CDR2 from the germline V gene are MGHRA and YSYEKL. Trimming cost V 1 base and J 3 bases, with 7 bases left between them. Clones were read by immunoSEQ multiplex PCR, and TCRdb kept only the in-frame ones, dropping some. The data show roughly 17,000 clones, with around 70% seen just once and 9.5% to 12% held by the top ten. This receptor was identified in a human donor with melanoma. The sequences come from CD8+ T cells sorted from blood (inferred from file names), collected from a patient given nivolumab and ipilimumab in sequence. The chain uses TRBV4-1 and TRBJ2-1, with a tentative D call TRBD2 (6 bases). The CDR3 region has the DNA TGCGCCAGCAGCCAAGGGGGGGACTACAATGAGCAGTTCTTC. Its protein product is CASSQGGDYNEQFF.